The 25 T cell receptor beta chains in this list originate from one sample, sequenced in a study of regulatory T cells in long-lasting Graves disease. Arm-PCR of CDR3 regions and iRepertoire HTBI primers were the basis on which TCR beta libraries were built. MiXCR, run by TCRdb on the multiplex PCR reads, gives a single entry per CDR3 protein. The sample yields about 540,000 distinct CDR3 sequences, approximately 12% seen once. Regarding time point: newly diagnosed GD, antithyroid drugs for less than 3 months. Extracted RNA from PBMCs served as the source of the TCR library. Another study also made use of these data, one on T cells in Graves' hyperthyroidism and ophthalmopathy.

Material: peripheral blood mononuclear cells (PBMCs), obtained at new diagnosis, from a patient treated with antithyroid drugs. These receptors were taken from a man aged 25 to 40 with Graves disease.

This clonotype was recorded at least ten times. The chain is built from TRBV7-8 and TRBJ2-3, with a weak D call TRBD1 (5 bases). The CDR3 length is 14 residues. Looked up from germline, CDR1 is SGHVS and CDR2 is FQNEAQ. Deletions cut 2 bases from V and 2 bases from J, with 8 bases between. CDR3 nucleotide sequence: TGTGCCAGCAGCTTATCAGGGATCACAGATACGCAGTATTTT. Its translation: CASSLSGITDTQYF.

V and J are TRBV20-1 and TRBJ2-1, with 7 bases aligning to TRBD2. With V trimmed by 6 bases and J by 7 bases, 6 bases remained unmatched. Germline assignment: CDR1 DFQATT and CDR2 SNEGSKA (reference sequence). CDR3 length: 12 residues. The DNA of the CDR3 is TGCAGTGCGGACGCGGGAGAGAATGAGCAGTTCTTC. Protein product: CSADAGENEQFF.

This clonotype has a single count. The V call is TRBV6-1, the J call TRBJ2-2, with D uncertain. Germline V lookup: CDR1 MNHNS, CDR2 SASEGT. Trimming took off 6 bases at V and 9 bases at J, with 26 bases between the two ends. This CDR3 is 17 amino acids long. CDR3 DNA: TGTGCCAGCAGCGACCCCGCTGGGTGGTCTCGGCGAAGGGAGCTGTTTTTT. It is translated as CASSDPAGWSRRRELFF.

The V call is TRBV6-1, the J call TRBJ1-2; D is uncertain. This CDR3 comprises 13 residues. Germline V gene lookup returns CDR1 MNHNS and CDR2 SASEGT. Trimming removed 6 bases from V and 8 bases from J, with 16 bases in between. CDR3 DNA sequence: TGTGCCAGCAGGTCCGGGCCCATGGGAGGCTACACCTTC. Amino acid sequence: CASRSGPMGGYTF.

There are many counts of this clonotype. The CDR3 loop reads CASSPRVGSTQYF. The CDR3 DNA sequence: TGTGCCAGCAGCCCTCGCGTAGGTTCGACCCAGTACTTC. V and J are TRBV9 and TRBJ2-5; D call uncertain. CDR3 length equals 13 residues. Germline V CDR1 and CDR2: SGDLS, YYNGEE. V lost 4 bases and J 7 bases, leaving 14 bases between the germline ends.

The gene calls are TRBV5-1 and TRBJ2-7; 7 bases map to TRBD2. Germline V gene lookup returns CDR1 SGHRS and CDR2 YFSETQ. The CDR3 loop spans 15 amino acids. The J segment lost 3 bases and the V segment lost 0 bases, leaving 6 bases of the junction unmatched. In DNA form, the CDR3 reads TGCGCCAGCAGCTTGGGGACTAGAGGAGACTACGAGCAGTACTTC. Protein sequence: CASSLGTRGDYEQYF.

V and J are TRBV20-1 and TRBJ2-1, with D tentatively TRBD1 (7 bases). CDR1 is DFQATT and CDR2 is SNEGSKA in the germline V gene (reference sequence). V was shortened by 5 bases and J by 7 bases, with 18 bases between the two germline ends. The CDR3 contains 14 residues. The CDR3 here is CSARGGGGFNEQFF. In nucleotides, the CDR3 is TGCAGTGCTCGTGGAGGAGGGGGCTTTAATGAGCAGTTCTTC.

This clonotype was seen at least ten times. The chain couples TRBV20-1 to TRBJ1-5, with a possible D match to TRBD1 (6 bases). There are 14 residues in the CDR3. V shed 5 bases and J shed 6 bases, with 17 bases lying between them. In germline, CDR1 is DFQATT, CDR2 SNEGSKA (reference sequence). Here the CDR3 DNA reads TGCAGTGCTGGGGTCAGGGGCCCGGTTCAGCCCCAGCATTTT. Protein product: CSAGVRGPVQPQHF.

This clonotype was observed many times. The J gene is TRBJ2-7, the V gene TRBV6-2 or TRBV6-3, with 8 positions matching TRBD1. The V gene end was trimmed by 1 base and the J gene end by 5 bases; junction bases not matched to a gene: 10. The CDR3 sequence is 16 residues long. The germline gives CDR1 MNHEY, CDR2 SVGEGT. For the CDR3, the DNA is TGTGCCAGCAGTTACTACCAAGGACAGGGCGCGGACGAGCAGTACTTC. This sequence encodes CASSYYQGQGADEQYF.

This clonotype has at least ten counts. The genes are TRBV15 and TRBJ1-3, with D unclear. V lost 3 bases to trimming and J lost 0 bases, with 3 bases between them. Germline V gives CDR1 LNHNV, CDR2 YYDKDF (reference sequence). CDR3 size: 13 residues. The CDR3 DNA reads as TGTGCCACCAGCAGTGACTCTGGAAACACCATATATTTT. Translation gives CATSSDSGNTIYF.

The chain has TRBV3-1 and TRBJ2-5; 14 nucleotides match TRBD2. Germline CDR1 and CDR2: LGHDT and YNNKEL (reference sequence). This CDR3 is built from 19 residues. With 4 bases clipped from V and 5 bases from J, the junction kept 15 bases outside the gene matches. CDR3 in DNA: TGTGCCAGCAGCCCTAAGGGAGGGACTAGCGGGAGAGTGGGGGAGACCCAGTACTTC. It is translated as CASSPKGGTSGRVGETQYF.

This clonotype was detected many times. The chain recombines TRBV7-2 with TRBJ1-4; D not resolved. The CDR3 consists of 13 residues. The V gene's germline CDR1 is SGHTA and CDR2 FQGNSA. Deletions cut 7 bases from V and 2 bases from J, with 8 bases between. The CDR3 DNA reads as TGTGCCAGCACTAGTTTCACTAATGAAAAACTGTTTTTT. Translation: CASTSFTNEKLFF. The whole variable domain, remainder taken from reference TRBV7-2 and TRBJ1-4, is GAGVSQSPSNKVTEKGKDVELRCDPISGHTALYWYRQSLGQGLEFLIYFQGNSAPDKSGLPSDRFSAERTGGSVSTLTIQRTQQEDSAVYLCASTSFTNEKLFFGSGTQLSVL.

This clonotype was counted many times. V usage is TRBV24-1 and J usage is TRBJ2-3; D is unclear. The V and J ends lost 3 bases and 9 bases respectively, with 12 bases between them. This CDR3 contains 13 residues. Per the germline V gene, CDR1 is KGHDR and CDR2 is SFDVKD. The CDR3 protein is CATSDPGRPTQYF. CDR3 DNA sequence: TGTGCCACCAGTGATCCCGGTCGTCCCACGCAGTATTTT.

This clonotype was counted many times. The chain carries TRBV6-1 and TRBJ2-1; weak D call: TRBD2 (6 bases). CDR1 is MNHNS and CDR2 is SASEGT in the germline V gene. The CDR3 extends over 17 amino acids. V lost 5 bases to trimming and J lost 0 bases, with 17 bases between them. The CDR3 is CASSSPSGPFSYNEQFF. CDR3 sequence (DNA): TGTGCCAGCAGTAGCCCCAGCGGGCCCTTCTCCTACAATGAGCAGTTCTTC.

This clonotype was seen repeatedly, ten times or more. The chain has TRBV12-3 or TRBV12-4 and TRBJ2-2; tentatively, D is TRBD1 (5 bases). The V and J ends lost 2 bases and 10 bases respectively, with 14 bases between them. This CDR3 is 14 amino acids long. CDR3 in DNA: TGTGCCAGCAGTTTATCCCCAGGGAATCTGGAGCTGTTTTTT. It encodes CASSLSPGNLELFF.

This clonotype was detected many times. CDR3 in amino acids: CASSLPSYEQYF. The CDR3 region has the DNA TGTGCCAGCAGTTTACCCTCCTACGAGCAGTACTTC. The chain combines TRBV12-3 or TRBV12-4 with TRBJ2-7; D gene unclear. V was pared by 2 bases and J by 0 bases, with 2 bases between. The CDR3 runs to 12 residues.

This clonotype was found many times. V is TRBV30 and J is TRBJ1-2, with TRBD1 matching over 7 bases. V lost 5 bases to trimming and J lost 5 bases; unmatched junction nucleotides: 11. Germline V gene data show CDR1 as GTSNPN and CDR2 as SVGIG (reference sequence). The CDR3 spans 14 residues. CDR3 DNA sequence: TGTGCCTGGGATAGACAGGGACCGTTTTATGGCTACACCTTC. Translated, it gives CAWDRQGPFYGYTF.

This clonotype was picked up a small number of times. The chain is built from TRBV5-1 and TRBJ1-4; TRBD1 is a possible D gene (5 bases). The CDR3 totals 15 residues. V was clipped by 0 bases and J by 7 bases, with 13 bases between them. Germline assignment: CDR1 SGHRS and CDR2 YFSETQ. The CDR3 is CASSLVSGSSEKLFF. The DNA of the CDR3 is TGCGCCAGCAGCTTGGTTTCAGGGAGTAGTGAAAAACTGTTTTTT.

The gene calls are TRBV12-3 or TRBV12-4 and TRBJ2-7; D assignment may be TRBD1 or TRBD2 (5 bases each). This CDR3 is built from 18 residues. Trimming cost V 5 bases and J 2 bases, with 25 bases left between them. The CDR3 DNA is TGTGCCAGCAGTACCTCCGGGACCTCAACCCTAGACACCTACGAGCAGTACTTC. Encoded protein: CASSTSGTSTLDTYEQYF.

V and J are TRBV9 and TRBJ2-2; D is ambiguous. The V gene lost 0 bases and the J gene lost 5 bases, with 5 bases spanning the gap. CDR3 length: 13 residues. The germline gives CDR1 SGDLS, CDR2 YYNGEE. The CDR3 DNA is TGTGCCAGCAGCGTAGCCCCAACCGGGGAGCTGTTTTTT. It translates to CASSVAPTGELFF.

Of note for this clonotype: A much larger clone is a single base away; this may be a read error. The J gene is TRBJ2-1, the V gene TRBV7-8; 7 nucleotides agree with TRBD2. Germline CDR1 SGHVS, CDR2 FQNEAQ. CDR3 size: 14 residues. DNA of the CDR3: TGTGCCAGCAGCTTAGCGCGCGCGGGAGTCGAGCGGTTCTTC. The encoded protein is CASSLARAGVERFF.

V is TRBV2 and J is TRBJ2-1; a weak D match, TRBD2 (5 bases). Germline assignment: CDR1 SNHLY and CDR2 FYNNEI. There are 13 residues in the CDR3. V was pared by 3 bases and J by 6 bases, with 9 bases between. CDR3 region: CASSERLANEQFF. The CDR3 DNA is TGTGCCAGCAGTGAGAGGCTAGCCAATGAGCAGTTCTTC.

V and J are TRBV29-1 and TRBJ2-1, with 7 bases matching TRBD2. This CDR3 is 16 amino acids long. CDR1 SQVTM and CDR2 ANQGSEA come from the germline V gene. Trimming at V came to 6 bases and at J to 4 bases, leaving 15 bases not matched to a gene. CDR3 sequence: CSVAHAGESGYNEQFF. CDR3 bases: TGCAGCGTCGCCCACGCGGGAGAGTCGGGATACAATGAGCAGTTCTTC.

The V call is TRBV24-1, the J call TRBJ1-5; no definite D call. The CDR3 consists of 12 residues. Germline CDR1 and CDR2: KGHDR and SFDVKD. Trimming removed 9 bases from V and 1 base from J, with 6 bases in between. Written as DNA, the CDR3 is TGTGCCACCGGGCGCAGCAATCAGCCCCAGCATTTT. The encoded protein is CATGRSNQPQHF.

This clonotype was counted many times. The CDR3 sequence is CAIKDRGVYEQYF. DNA of the CDR3: TGTGCCATTAAGGACAGGGGGGTCTACGAGCAGTACTTC. This chain joins TRBV10-3 and TRBJ2-7; 10 bases are a match to TRBD1. From germline, CDR1 is ENHRY and CDR2 SYGVKD. The CDR3 is 13 amino acids. V lost 9 bases, J lost 3 bases, and 5 bases stayed unmatched.